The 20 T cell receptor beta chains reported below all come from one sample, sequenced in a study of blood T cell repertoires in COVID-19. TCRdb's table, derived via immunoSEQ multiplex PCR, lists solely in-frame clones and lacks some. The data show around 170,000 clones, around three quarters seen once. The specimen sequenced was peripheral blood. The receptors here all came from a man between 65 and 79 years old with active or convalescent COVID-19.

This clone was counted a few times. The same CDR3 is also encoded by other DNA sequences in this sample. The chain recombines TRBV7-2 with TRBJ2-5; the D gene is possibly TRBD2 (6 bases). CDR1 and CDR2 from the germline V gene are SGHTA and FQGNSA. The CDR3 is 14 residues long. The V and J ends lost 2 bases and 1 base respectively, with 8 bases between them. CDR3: CASSLFGGQETQYF. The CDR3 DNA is TGTGCCAGCAGCTTATTCGGGGGCCAAGAGACCCAGTACTTC.

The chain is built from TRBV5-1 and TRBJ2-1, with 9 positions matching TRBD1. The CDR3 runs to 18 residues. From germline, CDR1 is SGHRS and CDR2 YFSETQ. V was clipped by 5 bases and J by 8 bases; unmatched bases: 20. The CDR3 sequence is CASSRGLQGAMGTDEQFF. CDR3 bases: TGCGCCAGCAGTAGGGGATTACAGGGGGCAATGGGGACAGATGAGCAGTTCTTC.

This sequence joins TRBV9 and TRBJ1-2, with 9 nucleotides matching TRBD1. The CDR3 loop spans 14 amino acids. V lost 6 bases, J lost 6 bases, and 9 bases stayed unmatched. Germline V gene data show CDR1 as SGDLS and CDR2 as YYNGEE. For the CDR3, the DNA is TGTGCCAGCAACCACAGGGGGCAGTCCGATGGCTACACCTTC. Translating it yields CASNHRGQSDGYTF.

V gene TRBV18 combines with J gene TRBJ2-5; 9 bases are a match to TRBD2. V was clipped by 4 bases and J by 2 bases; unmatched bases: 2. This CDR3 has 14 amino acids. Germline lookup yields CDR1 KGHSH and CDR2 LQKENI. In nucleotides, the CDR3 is TGTGCCAGCTCACTAGCGGGAGAGCAAGAGACCCAGTACTTC. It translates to CASSLAGEQETQYF.

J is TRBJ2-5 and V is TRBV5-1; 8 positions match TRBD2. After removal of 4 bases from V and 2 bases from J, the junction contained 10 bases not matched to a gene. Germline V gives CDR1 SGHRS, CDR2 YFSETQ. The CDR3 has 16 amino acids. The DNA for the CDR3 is TGCGCCAGCAGCATAGGTAAACTAGCGGAGCAAGAGACCCAGTACTTC. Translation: CASSIGKLAEQETQYF.

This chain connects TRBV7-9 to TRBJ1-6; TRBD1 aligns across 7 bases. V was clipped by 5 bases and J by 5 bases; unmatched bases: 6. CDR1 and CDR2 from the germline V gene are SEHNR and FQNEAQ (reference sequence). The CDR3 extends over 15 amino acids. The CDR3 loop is CASSAPGTDNSPLHF. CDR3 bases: TGTGCCAGCAGCGCTCCCGGGACAGATAATTCACCCCTCCACTTT.

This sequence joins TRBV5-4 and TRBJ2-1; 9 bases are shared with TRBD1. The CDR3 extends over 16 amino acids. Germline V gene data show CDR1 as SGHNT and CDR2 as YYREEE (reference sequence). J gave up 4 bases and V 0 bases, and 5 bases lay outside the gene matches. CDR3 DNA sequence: TGTGCCAGCAGCTTGGGGGGACAGGGAGGGTACAATGAGCAGTTCTTC. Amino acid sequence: CASSLGGQGGYNEQFF.

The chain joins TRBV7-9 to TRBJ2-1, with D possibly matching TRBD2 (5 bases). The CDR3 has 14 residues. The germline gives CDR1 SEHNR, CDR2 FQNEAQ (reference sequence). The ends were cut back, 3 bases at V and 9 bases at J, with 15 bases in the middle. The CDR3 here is CASSFGGFEGEQFF. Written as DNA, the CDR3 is TGTGCCAGCAGCTTCGGCGGGTTCGAAGGTGAGCAGTTCTTC.

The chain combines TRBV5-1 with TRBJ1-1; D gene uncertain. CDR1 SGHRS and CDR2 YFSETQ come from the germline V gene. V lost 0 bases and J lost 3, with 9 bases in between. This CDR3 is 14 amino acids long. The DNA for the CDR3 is TGCGCCAGCAGCTTGGAGTGGCAGTACACTGAAGCTTTCTTT. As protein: CASSLEWQYTEAFF. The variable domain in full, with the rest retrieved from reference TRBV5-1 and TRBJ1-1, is KAGVTQTPRYLIKTRGQQVTLSCSPISGHRSVSWYQQTPGQGLQFLFEYFSETQRNKGNFPGRFSGRQFSNSRSEMNVSTLELGDSALYLCASSLEWQYTEAFFGQGTRLTVV.

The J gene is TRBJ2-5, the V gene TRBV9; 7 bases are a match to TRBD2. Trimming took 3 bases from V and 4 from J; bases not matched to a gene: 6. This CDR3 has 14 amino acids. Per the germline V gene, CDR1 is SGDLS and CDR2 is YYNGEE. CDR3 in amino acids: CASSALALAETQYF. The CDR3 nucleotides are TGTGCCAGCAGCGCACTAGCGTTAGCAGAGACCCAGTACTTC.

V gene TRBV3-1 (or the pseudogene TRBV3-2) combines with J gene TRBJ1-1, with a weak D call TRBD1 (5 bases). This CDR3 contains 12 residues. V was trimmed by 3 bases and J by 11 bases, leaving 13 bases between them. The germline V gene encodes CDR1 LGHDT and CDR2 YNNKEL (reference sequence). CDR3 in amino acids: CASSHIQGEAFF. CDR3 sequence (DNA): TGTGCCAGCAGCCACATCCAGGGTGAGGCTTTCTTT.

This CDR3 reads CSASPRSYEQYF. The CDR3 DNA follows: TGCAGTGCTAGTCCCAGAAGCTACGAGCAGTACTTC. The chain joins TRBV20-1 to TRBJ2-7; D is uncertain. This CDR3 has 12 amino acids. The V gene's germline CDR1 is DFQATT and CDR2 SNEGSKA (reference sequence). Trimming took off 3 bases at V and 3 bases at J, with 9 bases between the two ends.

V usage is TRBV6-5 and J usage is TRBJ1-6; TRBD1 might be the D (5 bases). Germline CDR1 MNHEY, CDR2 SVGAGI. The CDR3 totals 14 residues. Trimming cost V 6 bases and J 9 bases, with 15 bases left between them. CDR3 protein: CASSGPAGGSPLHF. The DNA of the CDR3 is TGTGCCAGCAGCGGCCCCGCGGGGGGTTCACCCCTCCACTTT.

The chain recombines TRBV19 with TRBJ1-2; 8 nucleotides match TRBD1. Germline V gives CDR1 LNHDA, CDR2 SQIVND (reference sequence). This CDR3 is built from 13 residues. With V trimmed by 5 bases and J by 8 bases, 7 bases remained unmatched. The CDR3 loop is CASSVDRDRGYTF. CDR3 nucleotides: TGTGCCAGTAGTGTGGACAGGGATAGGGGCTACACCTTC. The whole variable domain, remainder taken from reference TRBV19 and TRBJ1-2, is DGGITQSPKYLFRKEGQNVTLSCEQNLNHDAMYWYRQDPGQGLRLIYYSQIVNDFQKGDIAEGYSVSREKKESFPLTVTSAQKNPTAFYLCASSVDRDRGYTFGSGTRLTVV.

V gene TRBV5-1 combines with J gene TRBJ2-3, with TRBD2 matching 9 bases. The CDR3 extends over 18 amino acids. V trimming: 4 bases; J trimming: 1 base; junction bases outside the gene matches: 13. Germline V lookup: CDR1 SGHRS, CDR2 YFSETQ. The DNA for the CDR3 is TGCGCCAGCAGCGCCCCGCCCGGGGCGGGGGGGCGCACAGATACGCAGTATTTT. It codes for CASSAPPGAGGRTDTQYF.

The CDR3 sequence: CASSPGSPYGYTF. The CDR3 coding sequence is TGTGCCAGCAGCCCCGGGAGTCCATATGGCTACACCTTC. The V call is TRBV28, the J call TRBJ1-2; D ambiguous. V shed 6 bases and J shed 5 bases, with 13 bases lying between them. The CDR3 length is 13 residues. The germline CDR1 and CDR2 sequences are MDHEN and SYDVKM.

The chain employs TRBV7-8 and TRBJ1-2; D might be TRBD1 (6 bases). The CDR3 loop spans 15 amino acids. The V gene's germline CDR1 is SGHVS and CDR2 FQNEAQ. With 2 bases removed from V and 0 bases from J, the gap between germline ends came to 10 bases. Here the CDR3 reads CASSLQGQSNYGYTF. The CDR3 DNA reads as TGTGCCAGCAGCTTACAGGGGCAGTCTAACTATGGCTACACCTTC.

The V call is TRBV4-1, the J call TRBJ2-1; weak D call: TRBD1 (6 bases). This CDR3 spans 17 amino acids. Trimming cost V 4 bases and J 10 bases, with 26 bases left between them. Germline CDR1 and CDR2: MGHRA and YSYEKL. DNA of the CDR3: TGCGCCAGCAGCCCCATGGGTGCCACTACGGGCACAGGGGAGCAGTTCTTC. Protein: CASSPMGATTGTGEQFF.

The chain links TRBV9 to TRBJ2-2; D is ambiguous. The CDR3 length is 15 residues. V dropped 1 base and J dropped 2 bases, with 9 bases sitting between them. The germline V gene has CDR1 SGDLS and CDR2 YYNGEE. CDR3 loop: CASSVSDTNTGELFF. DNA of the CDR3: TGTGCCAGCAGCGTATCAGACACCAACACCGGGGAGCTGTTTTTT.

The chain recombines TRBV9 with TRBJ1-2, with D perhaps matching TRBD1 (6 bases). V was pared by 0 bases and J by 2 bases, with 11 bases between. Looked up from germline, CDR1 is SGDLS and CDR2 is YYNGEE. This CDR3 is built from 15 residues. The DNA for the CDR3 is TGTGCCAGCAGCGTAGGGGACATCGAGAACTATGGCTACACCTTC. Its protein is CASSVGDIENYGYTF.